Following are 4 T cell receptor beta chains from one sample sequenced in a study of regulatory T cells in long-lasting Graves disease. Time point indicated: persistent/refractory GD, antithyroid drugs over 5 years with positive TRAb. The TCR library was prepared using RNA isolated from PBMCs. Arm-PCR with iRepertoire HTBI primers amplified the CDR3 regions for these TCR beta libraries. One entry per CDR3 protein results from TCRdb running MiXCR on the multiplex PCR reads. The sample has 400,000 to 500,000 distinct CDR3 sequences, roughly a fifth seen once. The specimen was peripheral blood mononuclear cells (PBMCs), collected when the disease was refractory, from a patient treated with antithyroid drugs. These receptors were collected from a female donor with Graves disease.

This clonotype has only a few counts. The chain uses TRBV20-1 and TRBJ2-7, with D possibly TRBD2 on 5 matching bases. The V gene's germline CDR1 is DFQATT and CDR2 SNEGSKA (reference sequence). Trimming shortened V by 0 bases and J by 7 bases, and 13 bases separated the two germline ends. The CDR3 is 13 amino acids. CDR3 region: CSARDAGKGEQYF. DNA for the CDR3: TGCAGTGCTAGAGATGCCGGGAAAGGGGAGCAGTACTTC.

This clonotype was detected many times. The gene calls are TRBV3-1 and TRBJ1-1; a possible D gene is TRBD1 (6 bases). Germline V gene sequence: CDR1 LGHDT, CDR2 YNNKEL (reference sequence). Trimming took 4 bases from V and 1 from J, leaving 10 bases between them. This CDR3 region has 14 residues. Written as DNA, the CDR3 is TGTGCCAGCAGCCCAGGACAGAGGAACACTGAAGCTTTCTTT. Its protein is CASSPGQRNTEAFF.

This clonotype appeared many times. V is TRBV28 and J is TRBJ2-7, with TRBD1 identical over 7 bases. V lost 5 bases, J lost 3 bases, and 10 bases stayed unmatched. This CDR3 region has 15 residues. Germline assignment: CDR1 MDHEN and CDR2 SYDVKM. In nucleotides, the CDR3 is TGTGCCAGCAGTCTCCCTGGGACAGAATTCTACGAGCAGTACTTC. Translated: CASSLPGTEFYEQYF. The full variable domain, its missing parts supplied by reference TRBV28 and TRBJ2-7, is DVKVTQSSRYLVKRTGEKVFLECVQDMDHENMFWYRQDPGLGLRLIYFSYDVKMKEKGDIPEGYSVSREKKERFSLILESASTNQTSMYLCASSLPGTEFYEQYFGPGTRLTVT.

This clonotype was counted at least ten times. The rearrangement links TRBV5-5 to TRBJ2-2; 8 positions match TRBD2. The J segment lost 6 bases and the V segment lost 5 bases, leaving 3 bases of the junction unmatched. CDR3 length: 13 residues. Germline values: CDR1 SGHKS, CDR2 YYEKEE (reference sequence). The CDR3 DNA reads TGTGCCAGCAGGACTAGCGTGGCCGGGGAGCTGTTTTTT. It yields the protein CASRTSVAGELFF.